What follows is one TCR beta chain and its context. What it binds is not known. Each replicate PCR on the sorted subsets used around 200 ng DNA (around 31,000 T cell genomes). Data came from immunoSEQ multiplex PCR; TCRdb stores just in-frame clones and leaves some out. Among about 2.1 million clones listed, about 93% were seen once. This specimen comes from a study of shared clonotypes between healthy human individuals. CD8 cells regarded as naive lacked CD45RO, were positively chosen for CCR7, and omitted terminally differentiated effector memory CD45RA+ cells. Notes on the study in general: A handful of donors had about 5% of their naive CD4 clonotypes in common.

The V and J ends lost 7 bases and 5 bases respectively, with 12 bases between them. Per the germline V gene, CDR1 is MDHEN and CDR2 is SYDVKM. The CDR3 is 13 residues long. This chain joins TRBV28 and TRBJ1-5; tentative D call: TRBD1 (6 bases). The receptor was isolated from a man younger than 35 in good health. Some clones in this sample may be carry-over from other donors' samples. The sequenced material came from naive CD8+ T cells from PBMCs. CDR3 DNA: TGTGCCAGCACTTGGGGGCCCTATCAGCCCCAGCATTTT. Amino acids: CASTWGPYQPQHF.